This is a list of T cell receptor beta chains from one sample in a study of post-analysis software for immune sequencing data. TCRdb re-called the PCR reads through MiXCR, storing one row per CDR3 protein. The sample yields roughly 730,000 distinct CDR3 sequences, roughly 27% seen once. Sequencing was carried out using blood. These receptors came from a girl aged 5 to 17 with multiple sclerosis. Both conserved end residues are part of each CDR3. Fields, in order: V gene, clone size, J gene, D gene, CDR3 DNA, CDR3 protein. D genes are given only for firm matches. Clone size is shown for a subset of rows, as once, few, many or a class of expanded clone.

V: TRBV12-3/TRBV12-4
size: .
J: TRBJ1-1
D: .
DNA: TGTGCCAGCAGTTTGACTCCATACACTGAAGCTTTCTTT
CDR3: CASSLTPYTEAFF

V: TRBV5-6
size: few
J: TRBJ2-7
D: .
DNA: TGTGCCAGCAGCTTGGGACGGAGAACTTACGAGCAGTACTTC
CDR3: CASSLGRRTYEQYF

V: TRBV28
size: .
J: TRBJ2-5
D: TRBD2
DNA: TGTGCCAGCAGTCAAATCGGACTAGCGATGGAGACCCAGTACTTC
CDR3: CASSQIGLAMETQYF

V: TRBV5-1
size: .
J: TRBJ2-3
D: .
DNA: TGCGCCAGCAGCTTCCCTAAACTAGAAGCGAGTTTAAGCACAGATACGCAGTATTTT
CDR3: CASSFPKLEASLSTDTQYF

V: TRBV5-1
size: few
J: TRBJ2-7
D: .
DNA: TGCGCCAGCAGCCCCGGATGGGGGGCGACCTACGAGCAGTACTTC
CDR3: CASSPGWGATYEQYF

V: TRBV5-1
size: .
J: TRBJ2-1
D: .
DNA: TGCGCCAGCAGCGTCGAGGGTGCCCCCTACAATGAGCAGTTCTTC
CDR3: CASSVEGAPYNEQFF

V: TRBV20-1
size: few
J: TRBJ2-3
D: .
DNA: TGCAGTGCACCCTTTGATACAGATACGCAGTATTTT
CDR3: CSAPFDTDTQYF

V: TRBV5-1
size: few
J: TRBJ2-7
D: .
DNA: TGCGCCAGCAGCTTGGAGGGCCAGGCCTTCGCCGAGCAGTACTTC
CDR3: CASSLEGQAFAEQYF

V: TRBV6-5
size: .
J: TRBJ2-1
D: .
DNA: TGTGCCAGCAGTTACTCTTCGGGGGAGTACAATGAGCAGTTCTTC
CDR3: CASSYSSGEYNEQFF

V: TRBV20-1
size: few
J: TRBJ2-1
D: .
DNA: TGCAGTGCCACCGGTGCGGGAACCTACAATGAGCAGTTCTTC
CDR3: CSATGAGTYNEQFF

V: TRBV4-3
size: few
J: TRBJ1-2
D: .
DNA: TGCGCCAGCAGCCCTAATCTGGGGGCACTGGCTAATGGCTACACCTTC
CDR3: CASSPNLGALANGYTF

V: TRBV12-3/TRBV12-4
size: few
J: TRBJ2-7
D: .
DNA: TGTGCCAGCAGTCCGGTCCTGGAGCAGTACTTC
CDR3: CASSPVLEQYF

V: TRBV20-1
size: few
J: TRBJ1-5
D: .
DNA: TGCAGTGCTTACTCCGACGGGGGGCTTCAGCCCCAGCATTTT
CDR3: CSAYSDGGLQPQHF

V: TRBV4-3
size: few
J: TRBJ2-2
D: .
DNA: TGCGCCAGCAGATACCTAGCCGATACCGGGGAGCTGTTTTTT
CDR3: CASRYLADTGELFF

V: TRBV19
size: .
J: TRBJ1-5
D: .
DNA: TGTGCCAGTAGTATACGTGATCAGCCCCAGCATTTT
CDR3: CASSIRDQPQHF

V: TRBV6-1
size: few
J: TRBJ2-5
D: .
DNA: TGTGCCAGCAGTGAATATGACTCGCGACAGGCCTATGGAGAGACCCAGTACTTC
CDR3: CASSEYDSRQAYGETQYF

V: TRBV10-3
size: .
J: TRBJ2-1
D: TRBD2
DNA: TGTGCCATCGGAGGCGGGAGTGTAAATGAGCAGTTCTTC
CDR3: CAIGGGSVNEQFF

V: TRBV2
size: many
J: TRBJ2-5
D: TRBD2
DNA: TGTGCCAGCAGGGCACCGGGACTAGCCTCAGAGACCCAGTACTTC
CDR3: CASRAPGLASETQYF

V: TRBV20-1
size: .
J: TRBJ1-5
D: .
DNA: TGCAGTGCTAGTTCTGCTCAGCCCCAGCATTTT
CDR3: CSASSAQPQHF

V: TRBV20-1
size: few
J: TRBJ2-5
D: TRBD2
DNA: TGCAGTGGATTCGCGGGAGGGGTAGAGACCCAGTACTTC
CDR3: CSGFAGGVETQYF

V: TRBV29-1
size: few
J: TRBJ2-1
D: .
DNA: TGCAGCGTTGGCTTTCGAGGGGGTCTCGACAATGAGCAGTTCTTC
CDR3: CSVGFRGGLDNEQFF

V: TRBV20-1
size: .
J: TRBJ1-4
D: .
DNA: TGCAGTGCTAGCTGGGGGGCTGAACTGTTTTTT
CDR3: CSASWGAELFF

V: TRBV20-1
size: once
J: TRBJ2-1
D: TRBD2
DNA: TGCAGTGCTAAGAGCGGGGGGGCCTCCTACAATGAGCAGTTCTTC
CDR3: CSAKSGGASYNEQFF

V: TRBV6-5
size: many
J: TRBJ1-2
D: .
DNA: TGTGCCAGCAGTTACGCCCCAGGGAACTATGGCTACACCTTC
CDR3: CASSYAPGNYGYTF

V: TRBV6-5
size: many
J: TRBJ2-5
D: TRBD2
DNA: TGTGCCAGCAGTTACGGTTCCAGCGGGGCCCAAGAGACCCAGTACTTC
CDR3: CASSYGSSGAQETQYF

V: TRBV5-6
size: .
J: TRBJ1-5
D: .
DNA: TGTGCCAGCAGCTTGTTAAGCAGAAGGAGCAATCAGCCCCAGCATTTT
CDR3: CASSLLSRRSNQPQHF

V: TRBV6-1
size: .
J: TRBJ2-2
D: TRBD1
DNA: TGTGCCAGCAGTGAAGGGGGACAGGGTTTGGCGAGATACACCGGGGAGCTGTTTTTT
CDR3: CASSEGGQGLARYTGELFF